This entry lists 13 T cell receptor beta chains sequenced from one sample in a study of shared clonotypes between healthy human individuals. The table came from immunoSEQ multiplex PCR; TCRdb's copy has only in-frame clones and leaves some out. The sample holds about 2.4 million clones, 93% seen once. Sequencing used naive CD4+ T cells from PBMCs. Indicated subset: CD45RA+ positively selected. The origin of the receptors is a man between 18 and 35 years old in good health. Some clones in this sample may be carry-over from other donors' samples.

The V and J genes are TRBV18 and TRBJ1-2; no firm D call. Trimming took 1 base from V and 4 from J, leaving 10 bases between them. This CDR3 contains 14 residues. Germline V gene data show CDR1 as KGHSH and CDR2 as LQKENI. The CDR3 coding sequence is TGTGCCAGCTCACCACTTGGGCAGATCTATGGCTACACCTTC. Its protein product is CASSPLGQIYGYTF.

This chain joins TRBV5-6 and TRBJ2-7; D tentatively reads TRBD1 or TRBD2 (5 bases each). This CDR3 has 12 amino acids. Trimming removed 3 bases at V and 5 bases at J, with 9 bases between. Looked up from germline, CDR1 is SGHDT and CDR2 is YYEEEE. CDR3 amino acids: CASSWDADEQYF. CDR3 in DNA: TGTGCCAGCAGCTGGGACGCGGACGAGCAGTACTTC.

This chain uses TRBV6-6 with TRBJ2-7; 9 bases align to TRBD1. The CDR3 sequence is 13 residues long. Germline CDR1 is MNHNY and CDR2 is SVGAGI (reference sequence). V was clipped by 4 bases and J by 12 bases; unmatched bases: 10. CDR3 nucleotide sequence: TGTGCCAGCAGTTTGACAGGGGGACGAATTAGGTACTTC. This gives the protein CASSLTGGRIRYF.

V gene TRBV6-1 combines with J gene TRBJ2-7; tentatively, D is TRBD2 (6 bases). Germline V gene sequence: CDR1 MNHNS, CDR2 SASEGT. This CDR3 is built from 14 residues. V lost 8 bases, J lost 4 bases, and 18 bases lay in between. The CDR3 DNA follows: TGTGCCAGCGTCCGGGAGTACGTTGGGTACGAGCAGTACTTC. Its protein product is CASVREYVGYEQYF.

CDR3 sequence: CASSLARVGVYSNQPQHF. The CDR3 DNA sequence: TGTGCCAGCAGTTTAGCCAGGGTAGGAGTTTATAGCAATCAGCCCCAGCATTTT. The gene calls are TRBV28 and TRBJ1-5; possible D gene TRBD1, 5 bases. V was trimmed by 2 bases and J by 0 bases, leaving 17 bases between them. Germline V CDR1 and CDR2: MDHEN, SYDVKM. The CDR3 spans 18 residues.

J is TRBJ2-7 and V is TRBV28; TRBD1 agrees at 7 bases. The CDR3 runs to 15 residues. Germline CDR1 reads MDHEN; CDR2 reads SYDVKM. V trimming: 5 bases; J trimming: 2 bases; junction bases outside the gene matches: 9. The CDR3 loop reads CASSPRGRTPYEQYF. DNA of the CDR3: TGTGCCAGCAGTCCCAGGGGGAGAACCCCCTACGAGCAGTACTTC.

This clone was detected once. The chain has TRBV4-1 and TRBJ2-3, with a weak D call TRBD1 (6 bases). CDR3 size: 15 residues. CDR1 is MGHRA, CDR2 YSYEKL, per germline. The V end was cut by 5 bases, the J end by 1 base, with 13 bases between. In nucleotides, the CDR3 is TGCGCCAGCAGCACAGTGGACAGCCGCACAGATACGCAGTATTTT. Protein: CASSTVDSRTDTQYF.

The chain uses TRBV5-1 and TRBJ2-1; 12 positions match TRBD2. CDR1 is SGHRS and CDR2 is YFSETQ in the germline V gene. The CDR3 sequence is 15 residues long. J lost 5 bases, V lost 3 bases, and 3 bases had no gene match. The CDR3 sequence is CASSSTSGRHNEQFF. The CDR3 nucleotides are TGCGCCAGCAGCTCGACTAGCGGGAGACACAATGAGCAGTTCTTC.

This chain links TRBV6-1 with TRBJ1-1; D may be TRBD1 (6 bases). Trimming removed 5 bases at V and 3 bases at J, with 16 bases between. There are 15 residues in the CDR3. Germline CDR1 reads MNHNS; CDR2 reads SASEGT. CDR3 in amino acids: CASSWGPAADTEAFF. CDR3 nucleotide sequence: TGTGCCAGCAGTTGGGGGCCGGCAGCGGACACTGAAGCTTTCTTT.

The rearrangement links TRBV28 to TRBJ1-5; D uncertain. Trimming removed 3 bases from V and 1 base from J, with 19 bases in between. The germline CDR1 and CDR2 sequences are MDHEN and SYDVKM. The CDR3 totals 18 residues. The CDR3 DNA reads TGTGCCAGCAGTTTGGGAGGTTTTCGGCGGGAAAGCAATCAGCCCCAGCATTTT. Its protein is CASSLGGFRRESNQPQHF.

Remarks on this clone: The sample has other DNA sequences that encode this CDR3 too. The V gene is TRBV18, the J gene TRBJ1-1; D is undetermined. V dropped 4 bases and J dropped 2 bases, with 5 bases sitting between them. CDR1 and CDR2 (germline): KGHSH, LQKENI. This CDR3 comprises 12 residues. CDR3 loop: CASSLQNTEAFF. For the CDR3, the DNA is TGTGCCAGCTCACTCCAAAACACTGAAGCTTTCTTT.

The chain employs TRBV25-1 and TRBJ1-2, with a weak D call TRBD1 (6 bases). Trimming left V 6 bases short and J 8 bases short, with 16 bases between. CDR1 is MGHDK, CDR2 SYGVNS, per germline. This CDR3 is built from 13 residues. This CDR3 reads CASRLQGRGGYTF. CDR3 in DNA: TGTGCCAGCAGATTACAGGGTCGGGGCGGCTACACCTTC.

The genes are TRBV5-1 and TRBJ2-7; 10 positions agree with TRBD1. J was trimmed by 6 bases and V by 0 bases; bases with no gene match: 6. Germline values: CDR1 SGHRS, CDR2 YFSETQ. The CDR3 spans 15 residues. CDR3 DNA sequence: TGCGCCAGCAGCTTGGCCGGGACAGGGGCCGGCGAGCAGTACTTC. Its protein product is CASSLAGTGAGEQYF.